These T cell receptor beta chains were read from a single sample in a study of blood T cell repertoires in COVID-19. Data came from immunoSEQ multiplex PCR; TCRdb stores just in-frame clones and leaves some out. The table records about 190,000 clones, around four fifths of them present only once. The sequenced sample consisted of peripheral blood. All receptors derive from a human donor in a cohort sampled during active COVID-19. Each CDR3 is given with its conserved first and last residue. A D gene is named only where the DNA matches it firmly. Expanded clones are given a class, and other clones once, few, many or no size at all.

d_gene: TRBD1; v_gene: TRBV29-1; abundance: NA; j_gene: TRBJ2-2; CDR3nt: TGCAGCGTGGCGGGACAGGCCGACGGGGAGCTGTTTTTT; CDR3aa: CSVAGQADGELFF
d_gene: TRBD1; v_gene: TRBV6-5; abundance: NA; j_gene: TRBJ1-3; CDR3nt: TGTGCCAGCGGGACAGGGGCTGGAAACACCATATATTTT; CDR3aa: CASGTGAGNTIYF
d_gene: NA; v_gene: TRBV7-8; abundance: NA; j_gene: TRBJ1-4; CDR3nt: TGTGCCAGCAGCTTACATCCCGAAAAACTGTTTTTT; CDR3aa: CASSLHPEKLFF
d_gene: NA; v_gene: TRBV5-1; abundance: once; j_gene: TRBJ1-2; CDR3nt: TGCGCCAGCAGCTTGGGACAGCGCTGGGGCTACACCTTC; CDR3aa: CASSLGQRWGYTF
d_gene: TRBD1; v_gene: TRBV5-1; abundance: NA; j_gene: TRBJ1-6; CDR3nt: TGCGCCAGCAGACCAACAGGGGGCGGCGATTCACCCCTCCACTTT; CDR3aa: CASRPTGGGDSPLHF
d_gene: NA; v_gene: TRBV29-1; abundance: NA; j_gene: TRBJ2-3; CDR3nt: TGCACCGCCAAGGATTCAGGGAGCACAGATACGCAGTATTTT; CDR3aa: CTAKDSGSTDTQYF
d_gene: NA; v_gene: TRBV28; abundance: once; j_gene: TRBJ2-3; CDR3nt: TGTGCCAGCAGCTTGTTGGATACGCAGTATTTT; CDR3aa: CASSLLDTQYF
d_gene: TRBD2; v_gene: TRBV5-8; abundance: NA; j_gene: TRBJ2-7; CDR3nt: TGTGCCAGCAGCTCGGACCCCGGTAGCGGGAGATGGTACGAGCAGTACTTC; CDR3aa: CASSSDPGSGRWYEQYF
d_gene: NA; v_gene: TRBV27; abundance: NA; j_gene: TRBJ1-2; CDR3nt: TGTGCCACCTGGACAGCGAGTAACTATGGCTACACCTTC; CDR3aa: CATWTASNYGYTF
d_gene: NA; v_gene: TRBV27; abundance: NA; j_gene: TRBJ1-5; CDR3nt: TGTGCCAGCAGTAGAGACAGCCTGACAAACCAGCCCCAGCATTTT; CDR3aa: CASSRDSLTNQPQHF
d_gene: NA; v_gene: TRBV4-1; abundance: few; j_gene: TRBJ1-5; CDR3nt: TGCGCCAGCAGCCAAGAACGGGGAGTGAGTCAGCCCCAGCATTTT; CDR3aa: CASSQERGVSQPQHF
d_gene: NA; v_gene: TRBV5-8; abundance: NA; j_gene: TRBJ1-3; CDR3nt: TGTGCCAGCAGGTCTAGGGGAAACACCATATATTTT; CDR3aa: CASRSRGNTIYF
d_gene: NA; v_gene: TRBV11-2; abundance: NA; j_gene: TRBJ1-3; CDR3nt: TGTGCCAGCAGCTTGAGTAACACCATATATTTT; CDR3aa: CASSLSNTIYF
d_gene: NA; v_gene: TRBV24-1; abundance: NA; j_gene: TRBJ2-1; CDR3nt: TGTGCCACCAGTGATTTTTTGGCGGGGAATGAGCAGTTCTTC; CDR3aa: CATSDFLAGNEQFF
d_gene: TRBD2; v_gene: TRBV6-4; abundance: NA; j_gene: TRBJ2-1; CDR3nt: TGTGCCAGCAGCCCCGGACTAGCGGGATTCAATGAGCAGTTCTTC; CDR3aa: CASSPGLAGFNEQFF